The entry below describes one T cell receptor beta chain. This sample is part of a study of blood T cell repertoires in COVID-19. As for the study in general: Samples came from the United States, Italy and Spain, spanning acute and convalescent COVID-19. PBMCs, B-cell-depleted T cells, or T cells provided the cDNA or gDNA that made up the material.

The CDR3 spans 15 residues. Germline CDR1 reads MNHEY; CDR2 reads SVGEGT. Trimming took off 2 bases at V and 9 bases at J, with 14 bases between the two ends. As processed by the authors: Amplified reference gene primers provided the basis for estimating nucleated cell counts. Sequencing used immunoSEQ multiplex PCR; TCRdb keeps in-frame clones, though not all of them. D and trimming were read from the DNA, whereas the V and J calls and clone size are those reported in that table. Here the sample spans around 100,000 clones, around 93% being singletons. Input material: peripheral blood. The source is a human donor with active COVID-19. The donor label of this sample is uncertain. The rearrangement joins TRBV6-2 or TRBV6-3 to TRBJ1-6; tentative D call: TRBD1 (5 bases). The CDR3 reads CASSYGDGGSSPLHF. CDR3 DNA: TGTGCCAGCAGTTACGGGGACGGGGGGTCTTCACCCCTCCACTTT.